Following are 26 T cell receptor beta chains from one sample sequenced in a study of T-cell memory formation after mild COVID-19. TCRdb itself ran the 5' RACE reads through MiXCR, one entry per CDR3 protein. The data show just under 550,000 distinct CDR3 sequences, roughly 20% seen once. What was sequenced was PBMCs or a T cell subset sorted from them (not recorded which). Source of these receptors: an adult woman who had mild COVID-19 (a few samples of this study predate the infection). Cell type and time point are not known.

The chain combines TRBV20-1 with TRBJ2-7, with TRBD2 matching 11 bases. J was trimmed by 3 bases and V by 5 bases; bases with no gene match: 9. The CDR3 has 15 amino acids. The germline V gene encodes CDR1 DFQATT and CDR2 SNEGSKA (reference sequence). CDR3 sequence (DNA): TGCAGTGCTTTTAGCGGGGGGGCCTCGGTCTACGAGCAGTACTTC. It codes for CSAFSGGASVYEQYF.

This clonotype was seen once. CDR3: CASSLGGGYSYEQYF. CDR3 nucleotide sequence: TGTGCCAGCAGCTTAGGAGGGGGTTACTCCTACGAGCAGTACTTC. The chain combines TRBV13 with TRBJ2-7; TRBD1 might be the D (6 bases). Looked up from germline, CDR1 is PRHDT and CDR2 is FYEKMQ (reference sequence). The V and J ends lost 0 bases and 0 bases respectively, with 9 bases between them. This CDR3 contains 15 residues.

V usage is TRBV12-3 or TRBV12-4 and J usage is TRBJ2-3, with D maybe TRBD1 (6 bases). Trimming left V 2 bases short and J 4 bases short, with 13 bases between. The CDR3 sequence is 15 residues long. In DNA, the CDR3 is TGTGCCAGCAGTTTACTCCCCAGGGGCCCAGATACGCAGTATTTT. Encoded protein: CASSLLPRGPDTQYF.

The V gene is TRBV11-1, the J gene TRBJ2-3, with D possibly matching TRBD2 (6 bases). The CDR3 contains 13 residues. The germline CDR1 and CDR2 sequences are SGHAT and FQDESV (reference sequence). V was cut by 5 bases and J by 14 bases, with 20 bases left in between. The CDR3 nucleotides read TGTGCCAGCAGCCCCGGGACTCCCGGACCCGCGTATTTT. Protein sequence: CASSPGTPGPAYF.

V is TRBV20-1 and J is TRBJ2-7, with TRBD2 matching 12 bases. The CDR3 totals 15 residues. Germline V gene data show CDR1 as DFQATT and CDR2 as SNEGSKA (reference sequence). V shed 2 bases, J shed 2 bases, and the junction held 4 bases outside the gene matches. CDR3 amino acids: CSARPRLAGAYEQYF. In DNA form, the CDR3 reads TGCAGTGCTAGACCCCGACTAGCGGGAGCCTACGAGCAGTACTTC.

Details on this clonotype: At one end, the junction sequence differs from germline, possibly due to a read error. The chain couples TRBV14 to TRBJ1-6, with TRBD1 matching over 9 bases. The CDR3 has 15 amino acids. Per germline, CDR1 SGHDN and CDR2 FVKESK. The CDR3 loop is CASRQAGTGRSPLHF. The CDR3 nucleotides read TGTGCCAGCAGACAAGCCGGGACAGGGCGATCACCCCTCCACTTT.

This clonotype was observed a handful of times. This chain joins TRBV29-1 and TRBJ1-1; D is unclear. Trimming stripped 0 bases from V and 6 bases from J, with 14 bases between. Per germline, CDR1 SQVTM and CDR2 ANQGSEA. The CDR3 has 14 residues. The CDR3 bases are TGCAGCGTTGAAGAGAAGTCAACTACCCCTGAAGCTTTCTTT. Translating gives CSVEEKSTTPEAFF.

This chain links TRBV3-1 with TRBJ2-6; D remains unclear. Trimming took 4 bases from V and 6 from J, leaving 10 bases between them. The germline gives CDR1 LGHDT, CDR2 YNNKEL (reference sequence). The CDR3 extends over 14 amino acids. CDR3 DNA: TGTGCCAGCAGCCCGGGCGCGGAGGCCAACGTCCTGACTTTC. Protein product: CASSPGAEANVLTF.

This clonotype was seen only once. V gene TRBV20-1 combines with J gene TRBJ2-1; 9 positions match TRBD2. This CDR3 is 13 amino acids long. Germline loops: CDR1 DFQATT, CDR2 SNEGSKA (reference sequence). The junction had 6 bases not matched to a gene; V was cut back by 3 bases and J by 9 bases. In nucleotides, the CDR3 is TGCAGTGCTAGGGGCGGGAGGGCCACTGAGCAGTTCTTC. Its protein is CSARGGRATEQFF.

This chain links TRBV12-3 or TRBV12-4 with TRBJ2-7; tentatively, D is TRBD2 (7 bases). The CDR3 is made up of 13 amino acids. V was shortened by 6 bases and J by 5 bases, with 14 bases between the two germline ends. Here the CDR3 reads CASSQRGGHEQYF. The CDR3 DNA follows: TGTGCCAGCAGCCAGAGGGGGGGCCACGAGCAGTACTTC.

J is TRBJ2-1 and V is TRBV20-1; D gene ambiguous. This CDR3 region has 14 residues. Germline CDR1 reads DFQATT; CDR2 reads SNEGSKA (reference sequence). Trimming took 3 bases from V and 0 from J, leaving 9 bases between them. The CDR3 is CSARGILSYNEQFF. The CDR3, as DNA: TGCAGTGCTAGGGGTATCCTCTCCTACAATGAGCAGTTCTTC.

The J gene is TRBJ1-1, the V gene TRBV5-1; TRBD1 might be the D (6 bases). CDR1 is SGHRS and CDR2 is YFSETQ in the germline V gene. There are 16 residues in the CDR3. Trimming stripped 0 bases from V and 4 bases from J, with 16 bases between. The CDR3 loop reads CASSLAGQREGTEAFF. CDR3 in DNA: TGCGCCAGCAGCTTGGCCGGACAGAGAGAGGGCACTGAAGCTTTCTTT.

The J gene is TRBJ2-7, the V gene TRBV20-1; 7 positions agree with TRBD2. Germline CDR1 and CDR2: DFQATT and SNEGSKA (reference sequence). The CDR3 length is 12 residues. Germline trimming cut 2 bases from V and 5 bases from J; bases unmatched to any gene: 3. The CDR3 DNA follows: TGCAGTGCTAGACTAGCGGTCCACGAGCAGTACTTC. Protein sequence: CSARLAVHEQYF.

The rearrangement joins TRBV29-1 to TRBJ1-1; D is perhaps TRBD1 (5 bases). The CDR3 extends over 13 amino acids. Germline V lookup: CDR1 SQVTM, CDR2 ANQGSEA. V was clipped by 5 bases and J by 0 bases, with 10 bases between them. This chain's CDR3 is CSVLGTMNTEAFF. In DNA, the CDR3 is TGCAGCGTTCTCGGGACCATGAACACTGAAGCTTTCTTT. Supplemented by reference TRBV29-1 and TRBJ1-1, the full variable domain reads SAVISQKPSRDICQRGTSLTIQCQVDSQVTMMFWYRQQPGQSLTLIATANQGSEATYESGFVIDKFPISRPNLTFSTLTVSNMSPEDSSIYLCSVLGTMNTEAFFGQGTRLTVV.

This clonotype occurred a few times. J is TRBJ2-7 and V is TRBV5-1, with 12 bases that match TRBD1. Per germline, CDR1 SGHRS and CDR2 YFSETQ. After removal of 4 bases from V and 5 bases from J, the junction contained 7 bases not matched to a gene. This CDR3 comprises 15 residues. The CDR3 coding sequence is TGCGCCAGCAGCATGGGACAGGGGGCATCTAACGAGCAGTACTTC. Its translation: CASSMGQGASNEQYF.

This clonotype was seen only a few times. The V and J genes are TRBV6-5 and TRBJ1-6, with D uncertain. Germline V lookup: CDR1 MNHEY, CDR2 SVGAGI. With 6 bases removed from V and 6 bases from J, the gap between germline ends came to 21 bases. This CDR3 contains 17 residues. In DNA, the CDR3 is TGTGCCAGCAGGGTCTTTCGGGCCCGGGTCTCTAATTCACCCCTCCACTTT. Protein product: CASRVFRARVSNSPLHF.

This clonotype showed up many times. The rearrangement uses TRBV7-2 and TRBJ1-2; 11 bases fit TRBD1. In germline, CDR1 is SGHTA, CDR2 FQGNSA. V was clipped by 4 bases and J by 5 bases; unmatched bases: 6. The CDR3 has 15 residues. The CDR3 nucleotides read TGTGCCAGCAGCTCCCCAGGACAGGGGGCATATGGCTACACCTTC. Protein sequence: CASSSPGQGAYGYTF. Combining the CDR3 with reference TRBV7-2 and TRBJ1-2 gives the whole variable domain GAGVSQSPSNKVTEKGKDVELRCDPISGHTALYWYRQSLGQGLEFLIYFQGNSAPDKSGLPSDRFSAERTGGSVSTLTIQRTQQEDSAVYLCASSSPGQGAYGYTFGSGTRLTVV.

This clonotype was seen a handful of times. The chain carries TRBV12-3 or TRBV12-4 and TRBJ1-1; D is perhaps TRBD1 (5 bases). The CDR3 contains 15 residues. V gave up 4 bases and J gave up 1 base, with 13 bases separating them. The CDR3 DNA reads TGTGCCAGCAGTTGGGGGGGGGACGGGAACACTGAAGCTTTCTTT. This codes for CASSWGGDGNTEAFF.

This clonotype was seen only a few times. The chain employs TRBV6-6 and TRBJ2-3, with TRBD1 identical over 8 bases. The V gene's germline CDR1 is MNHNY and CDR2 SVGAGI (reference sequence). The V segment lost 6 bases and the J segment 0 bases; nucleotides outside the gene matches: 2. This CDR3 is 14 amino acids long. The CDR3 nucleotides are TGTGCCAGCAGGGGGACAGGAAGCACAGATACGCAGTATTTT. Protein: CASRGTGSTDTQYF.

Ten or more counts support this clonotype. The V call is TRBV20-1, the J call TRBJ2-7, with D maybe TRBD2 (6 bases). Trimming left V 0 bases short and J 4 bases short, with 13 bases between. The CDR3 consists of 14 residues. The germline gives CDR1 DFQATT, CDR2 SNEGSKA (reference sequence). The CDR3 is CSARDRKGRYEQYF. The CDR3 DNA is TGCAGTGCTAGAGATCGGAAGGGGAGGTACGAGCAGTACTTC.

This clonotype occurred a few times. V usage is TRBV7-9 and J usage is TRBJ2-3; D may correspond to TRBD1 or TRBD2 (5 bases each). The V end was cut by 6 bases, the J end by 6 bases, with 22 bases between. CDR1 SEHNR and CDR2 FQNEAQ come from the germline V gene (reference sequence). The CDR3 sequence is 16 residues long. The CDR3: CASRSQGVGRSDTQYF. DNA of the CDR3: TGTGCCAGCAGGTCCCAGGGTGTAGGGAGATCCGATACGCAGTATTTT. Full variable domain (remainder filled in from reference TRBV7-9 and TRBJ2-3): DTGVSQNPRHKITKRGQNVTFRCDPISEHNRLYWYRQTLGQGPEFLTYFQNEAQLEKSRLLSDRFSAERPKGSFSTLEIQRTEQGDSAMYLCASRSQGVGRSDTQYFGPGTRLTVL.

This chain links TRBV4-3 with TRBJ2-7; 9 bases line up with TRBD1. Losses at the gene ends were 5 bases for V and 6 bases for J; bases not matched to a gene: 11. CDR1 LGHNA and CDR2 YSLEER come from the germline V gene. CDR3 size: 15 residues. The CDR3 nucleotides read TGCGCCAGCAGCTACCGACTGGGACAGGGAGGCGAGCAGTACTTC. Amino acid sequence: CASSYRLGQGGEQYF.

This clonotype was counted a few times. The chain joins TRBV7-6 to TRBJ1-3; D is possibly TRBD1 (6 bases). CDR3 length: 15 residues. Germline V gene data show CDR1 as SGHVS and CDR2 as FNYEAQ. V lost 4 bases to trimming and J lost 8 bases, with 18 bases between them. The CDR3 DNA is TGTGCCAGCAGCTCTCCTAGGGGGGTCGGCGACACCATATATTTT. It yields the protein CASSSPRGVGDTIYF.

The chain links TRBV10-3 to TRBJ2-7, with D possibly matching TRBD2 (5 bases). The CDR3 has 13 residues. V gave up 2 bases and J gave up 6 bases, with 11 bases separating them. Germline V gives CDR1 ENHRY, CDR2 SYGVKD. CDR3 sequence: CAISEDLRGEQYF. The CDR3 DNA reads as TGTGCCATCAGTGAGGACCTCCGGGGCGAGCAGTACTTC.

This clonotype was picked up a small number of times. The V gene is TRBV5-1, the J gene TRBJ2-7, with TRBD1 matching over 7 bases. The CDR3 spans 12 residues. V lost 4 bases and J lost 5; bases outside the gene matches: 3. Germline CDR1 reads SGHRS; CDR2 reads YFSETQ. This CDR3 is CASSPDRDEQYF. The CDR3 region has the DNA TGCGCCAGCAGCCCCGACAGGGACGAGCAGTACTTC.

This clonotype was counted ten times or more. The gene calls are TRBV7-8 and TRBJ1-2, with no clear D. V shed 2 bases and J shed 6 bases, with 19 bases lying between them. Germline V lookup: CDR1 SGHVS, CDR2 FQNEAQ. The CDR3 has 16 residues. The CDR3 coding sequence is TGTGCCAGCAGCTTAATATCTAGAGGGTCGGGTGATGGCTACACCTTC. It codes for CASSLISRGSGDGYTF.